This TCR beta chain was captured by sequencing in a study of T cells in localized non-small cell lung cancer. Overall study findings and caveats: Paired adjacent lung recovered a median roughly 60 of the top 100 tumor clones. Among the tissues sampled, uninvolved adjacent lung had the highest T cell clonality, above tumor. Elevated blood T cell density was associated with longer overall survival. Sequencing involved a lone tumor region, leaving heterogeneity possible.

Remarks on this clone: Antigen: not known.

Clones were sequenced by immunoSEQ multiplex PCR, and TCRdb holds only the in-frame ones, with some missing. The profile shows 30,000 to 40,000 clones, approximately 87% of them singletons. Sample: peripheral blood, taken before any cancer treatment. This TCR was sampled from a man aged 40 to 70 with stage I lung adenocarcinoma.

The CDR3 DNA reads as TGCGCCAGCAGCTTGGCAGGCAGGCTAAGGGGGAACTACGAGCAGTACTTC. It codes for CASSLAGRLRGNYEQYF. The V and J genes are TRBV5-1 and TRBJ2-7; weak D call: TRBD1 (6 bases). Trimming removed 0 bases from V and 3 bases from J, with 19 bases in between. Germline-derived CDR1 and CDR2 are SGHRS and YFSETQ. This CDR3 is 17 amino acids long.